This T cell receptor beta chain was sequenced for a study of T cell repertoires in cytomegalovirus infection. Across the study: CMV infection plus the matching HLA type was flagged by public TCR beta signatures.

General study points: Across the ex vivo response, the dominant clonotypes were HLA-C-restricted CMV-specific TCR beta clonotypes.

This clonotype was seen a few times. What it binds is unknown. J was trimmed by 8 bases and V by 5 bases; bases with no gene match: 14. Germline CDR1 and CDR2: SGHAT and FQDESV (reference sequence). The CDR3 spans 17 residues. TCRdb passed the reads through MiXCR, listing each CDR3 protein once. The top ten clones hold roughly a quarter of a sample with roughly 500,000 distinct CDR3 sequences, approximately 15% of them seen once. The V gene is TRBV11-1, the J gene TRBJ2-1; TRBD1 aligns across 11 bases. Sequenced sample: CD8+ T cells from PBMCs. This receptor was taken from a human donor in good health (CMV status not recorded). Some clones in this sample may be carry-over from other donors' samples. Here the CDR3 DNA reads TGTGCCAGCAGCCATATAAGGGACAGGGGGATTCACGATGAGCAGTTCTTC. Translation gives CASSHIRDRGIHDEQFF.